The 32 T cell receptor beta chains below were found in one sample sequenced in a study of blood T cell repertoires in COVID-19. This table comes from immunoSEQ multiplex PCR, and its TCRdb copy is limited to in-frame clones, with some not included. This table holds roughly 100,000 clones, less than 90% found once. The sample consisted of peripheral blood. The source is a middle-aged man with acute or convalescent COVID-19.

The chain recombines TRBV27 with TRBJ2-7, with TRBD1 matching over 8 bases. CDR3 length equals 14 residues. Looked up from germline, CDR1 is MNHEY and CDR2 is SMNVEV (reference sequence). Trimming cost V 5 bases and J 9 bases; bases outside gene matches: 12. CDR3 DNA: TGTGCCAGCAGTCCCAACAGCGGACAGGGTGTGCAGTACTTC. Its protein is CASSPNSGQGVQYF.

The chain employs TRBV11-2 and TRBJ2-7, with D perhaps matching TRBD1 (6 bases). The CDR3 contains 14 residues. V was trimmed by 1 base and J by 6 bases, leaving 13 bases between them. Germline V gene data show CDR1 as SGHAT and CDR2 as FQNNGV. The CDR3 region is CASSLGLQGREQYF. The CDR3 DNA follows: TGTGCCAGCAGCTTAGGACTACAGGGTCGCGAGCAGTACTTC. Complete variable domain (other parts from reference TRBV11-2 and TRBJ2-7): EAGVAQSPRYKIIEKRQSVAFWCNPISGHATLYWYQQILGQGPKLLIQFQNNGVVDDSQLPKDRFSAERLKGVDSTLKIQPAKLEDSAVYLCASSLGLQGREQYFGPGTRLTVT.

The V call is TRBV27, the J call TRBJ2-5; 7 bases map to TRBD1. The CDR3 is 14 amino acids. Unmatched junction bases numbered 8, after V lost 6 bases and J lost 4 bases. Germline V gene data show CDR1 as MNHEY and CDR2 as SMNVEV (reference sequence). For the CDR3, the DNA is TGTGCCAGCAGACTACAGGGGTTCGCAGAGACCCAGTACTTC. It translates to CASRLQGFAETQYF.

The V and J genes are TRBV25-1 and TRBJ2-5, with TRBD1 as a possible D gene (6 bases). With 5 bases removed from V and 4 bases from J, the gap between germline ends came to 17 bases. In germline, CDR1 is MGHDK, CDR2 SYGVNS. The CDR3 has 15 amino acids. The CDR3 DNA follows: TGTGCCAGCAGTTCCCGATTGGTAGGGGGAGAGACCCAGTACTTC. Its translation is CASSSRLVGGETQYF.

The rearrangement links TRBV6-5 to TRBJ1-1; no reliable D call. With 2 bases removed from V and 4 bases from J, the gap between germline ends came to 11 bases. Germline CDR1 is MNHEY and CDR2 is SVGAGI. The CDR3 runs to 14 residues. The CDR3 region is CASSYEVPGTEAFF. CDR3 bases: TGTGCCAGCAGTTACGAGGTCCCGGGCACTGAAGCTTTCTTT.

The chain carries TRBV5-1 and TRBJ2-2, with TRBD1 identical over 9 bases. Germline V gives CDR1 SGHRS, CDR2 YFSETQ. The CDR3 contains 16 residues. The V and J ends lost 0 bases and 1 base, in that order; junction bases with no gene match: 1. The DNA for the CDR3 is TGCGCCAGCAGCTTGGAGGGACAGGGGAACACCGGGGAGCTGTTTTTT. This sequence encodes CASSLEGQGNTGELFF. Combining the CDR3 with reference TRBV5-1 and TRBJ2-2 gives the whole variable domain KAGVTQTPRYLIKTRGQQVTLSCSPISGHRSVSWYQQTPGQGLQFLFEYFSETQRNKGNFPGRFSGRQFSNSRSEMNVSTLELGDSALYLCASSLEGQGNTGELFFGEGSRLTVL.

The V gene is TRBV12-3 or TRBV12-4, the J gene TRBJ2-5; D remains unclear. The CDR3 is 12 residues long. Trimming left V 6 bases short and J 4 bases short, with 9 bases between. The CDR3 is CASSSTGETQYF. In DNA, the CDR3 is TGTGCCAGCAGCTCAACTGGAGAGACCCAGTACTTC.

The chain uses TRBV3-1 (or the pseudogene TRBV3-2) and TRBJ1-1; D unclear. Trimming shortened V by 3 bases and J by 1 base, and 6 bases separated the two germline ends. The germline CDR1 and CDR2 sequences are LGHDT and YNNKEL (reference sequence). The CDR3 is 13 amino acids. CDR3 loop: CASSQNRNTEAFF. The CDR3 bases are TGTGCCAGCAGCCAGAATAGGAACACTGAAGCTTTCTTT.

The CDR3 reads CASSPTAGNYNEQFF. Written as DNA, the CDR3 is TGCGCCAGCAGCCCCACCGCCGGGAACTACAATGAGCAGTTCTTC. The chain has TRBV5-1 and TRBJ2-1; a weak D match, TRBD2 (5 bases). V lost 4 bases and J 3 bases, leaving 14 bases between the germline ends. This CDR3 contains 15 residues. CDR1 is SGHRS and CDR2 is YFSETQ in the germline V gene.

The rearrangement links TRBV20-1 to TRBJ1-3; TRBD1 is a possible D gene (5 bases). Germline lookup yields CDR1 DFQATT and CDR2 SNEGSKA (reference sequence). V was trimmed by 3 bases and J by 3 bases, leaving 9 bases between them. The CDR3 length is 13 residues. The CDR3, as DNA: TGCAGTGCTAGTAAGACAGTTGGAAACACCATATATTTT. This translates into CSASKTVGNTIYF.

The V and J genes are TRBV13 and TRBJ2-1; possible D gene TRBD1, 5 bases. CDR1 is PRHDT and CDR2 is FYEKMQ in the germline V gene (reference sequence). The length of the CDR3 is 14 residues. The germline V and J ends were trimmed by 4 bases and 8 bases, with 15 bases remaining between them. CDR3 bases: TGTGCCAGCAGCTCTAGGGGTGCTCGGGATGAGCAGTTCTTC. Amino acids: CASSSRGARDEQFF.

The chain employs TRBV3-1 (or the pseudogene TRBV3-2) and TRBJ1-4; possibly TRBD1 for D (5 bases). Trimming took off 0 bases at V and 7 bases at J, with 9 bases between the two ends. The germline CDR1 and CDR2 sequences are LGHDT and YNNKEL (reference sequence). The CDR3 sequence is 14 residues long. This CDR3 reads CASSQDRATEKLFF. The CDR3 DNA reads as TGTGCCAGCAGCCAAGACAGGGCCACTGAAAAACTGTTTTTT.

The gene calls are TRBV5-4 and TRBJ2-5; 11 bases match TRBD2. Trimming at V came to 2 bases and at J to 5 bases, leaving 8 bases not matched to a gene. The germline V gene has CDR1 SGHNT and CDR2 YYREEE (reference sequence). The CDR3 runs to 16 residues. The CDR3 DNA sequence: TGTGCCAGCAGCTTCGTCACTAGCGGGAGAGGTGAGACCCAGTACTTC. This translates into CASSFVTSGRGETQYF.

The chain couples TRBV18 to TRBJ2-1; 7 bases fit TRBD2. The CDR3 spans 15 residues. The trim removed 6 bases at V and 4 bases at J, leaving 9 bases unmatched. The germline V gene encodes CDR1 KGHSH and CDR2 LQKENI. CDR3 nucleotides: TGTGCCAGCTCTCCGCTAGCGGCCCAATACAATGAGCAGTTCTTC. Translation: CASSPLAAQYNEQFF.

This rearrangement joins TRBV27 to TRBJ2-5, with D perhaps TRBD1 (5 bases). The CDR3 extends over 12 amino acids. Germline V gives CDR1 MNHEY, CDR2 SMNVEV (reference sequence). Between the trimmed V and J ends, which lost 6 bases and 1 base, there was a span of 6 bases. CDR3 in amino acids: CASRQGQETQYF. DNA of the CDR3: TGTGCCAGCAGGCAGGGCCAAGAGACCCAGTACTTC.

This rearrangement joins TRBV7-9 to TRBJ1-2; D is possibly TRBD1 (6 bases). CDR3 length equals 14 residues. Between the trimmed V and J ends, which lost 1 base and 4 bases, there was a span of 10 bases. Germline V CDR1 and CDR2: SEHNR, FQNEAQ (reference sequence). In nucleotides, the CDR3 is TGTGCCAGCAGCTTAGGGACAGTCCTCTATGGCTACACCTTC. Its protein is CASSLGTVLYGYTF.

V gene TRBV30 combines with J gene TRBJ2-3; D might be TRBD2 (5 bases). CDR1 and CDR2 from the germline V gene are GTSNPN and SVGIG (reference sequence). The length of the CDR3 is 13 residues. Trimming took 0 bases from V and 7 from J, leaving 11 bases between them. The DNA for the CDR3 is TGTGCCTGGAGTGTACGACTAACAAATACGCAGTATTTT. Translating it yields CAWSVRLTNTQYF.

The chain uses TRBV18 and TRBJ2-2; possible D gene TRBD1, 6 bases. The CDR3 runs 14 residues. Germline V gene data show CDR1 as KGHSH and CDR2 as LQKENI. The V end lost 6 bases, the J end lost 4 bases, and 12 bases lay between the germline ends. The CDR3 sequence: CASSVGTFTGELFF. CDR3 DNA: TGTGCCAGCTCGGTGGGGACATTCACCGGGGAGCTGTTTTTT.

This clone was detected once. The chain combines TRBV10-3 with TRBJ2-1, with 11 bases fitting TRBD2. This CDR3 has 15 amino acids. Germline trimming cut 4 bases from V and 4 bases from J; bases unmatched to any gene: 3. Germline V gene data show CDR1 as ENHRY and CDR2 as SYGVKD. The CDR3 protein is CAISARTSGYNEQFF. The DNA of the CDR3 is TGTGCCATCAGTGCGCGGACTAGCGGGTACAATGAGCAGTTCTTC.

CDR3: CASSRQVETDTQYF. CDR3 nucleotide sequence: TGTGCCAGCTCCAGACAGGTGGAAACAGATACGCAGTATTTT. The V and J genes are TRBV18 and TRBJ2-3; D is possibly TRBD1 (6 bases). Per the germline V gene, CDR1 is KGHSH and CDR2 is LQKENI. The V end lost 6 bases, the J end lost 3 bases, and 13 bases lay between the germline ends. This CDR3 region has 14 residues.

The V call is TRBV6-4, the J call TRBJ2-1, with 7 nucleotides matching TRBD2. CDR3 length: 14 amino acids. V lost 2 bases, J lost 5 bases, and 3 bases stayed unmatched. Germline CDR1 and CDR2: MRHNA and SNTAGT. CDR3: CASSDLAENNEQFF. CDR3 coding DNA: TGTGCCAGCAGTGACCTAGCGGAGAACAATGAGCAGTTCTTC.

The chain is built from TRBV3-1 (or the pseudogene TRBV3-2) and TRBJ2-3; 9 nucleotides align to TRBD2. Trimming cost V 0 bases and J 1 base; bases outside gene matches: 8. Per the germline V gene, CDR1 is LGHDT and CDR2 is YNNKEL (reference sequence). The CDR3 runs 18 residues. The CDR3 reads CASSQEFPLAGGTDTQYF. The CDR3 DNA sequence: TGTGCCAGCAGCCAAGAGTTCCCCTTAGCGGGAGGCACAGATACGCAGTATTTT.

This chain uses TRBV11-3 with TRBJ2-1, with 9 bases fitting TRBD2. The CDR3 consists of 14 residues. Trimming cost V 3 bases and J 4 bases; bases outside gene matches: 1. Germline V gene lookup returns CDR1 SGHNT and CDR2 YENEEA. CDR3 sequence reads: CASSFTSGYNEQFF. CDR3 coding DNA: TGTGCCAGCAGCTTTACTAGCGGGTACAATGAGCAGTTCTTC.

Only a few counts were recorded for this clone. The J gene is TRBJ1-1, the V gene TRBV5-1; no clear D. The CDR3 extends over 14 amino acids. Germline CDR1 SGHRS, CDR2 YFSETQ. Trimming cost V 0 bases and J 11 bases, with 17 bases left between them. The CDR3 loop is CASSLAPAPGGAFF. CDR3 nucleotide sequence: TGCGCCAGCAGCTTGGCCCCGGCCCCAGGAGGTGCTTTCTTT.

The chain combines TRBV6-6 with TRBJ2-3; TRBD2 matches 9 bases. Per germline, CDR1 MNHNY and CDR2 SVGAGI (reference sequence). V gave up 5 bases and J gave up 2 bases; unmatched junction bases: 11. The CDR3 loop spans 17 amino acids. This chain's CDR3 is CASSRRGSSGVTDTQYF. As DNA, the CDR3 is TGTGCCAGCAGTCGAAGAGGGTCTAGCGGGGTCACAGATACGCAGTATTTT.

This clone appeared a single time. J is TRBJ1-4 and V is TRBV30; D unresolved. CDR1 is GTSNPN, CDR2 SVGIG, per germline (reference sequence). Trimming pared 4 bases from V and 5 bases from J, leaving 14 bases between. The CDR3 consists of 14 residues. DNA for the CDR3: TGTGCCTGGATGCAGGTCGGGGAGAATGAAAAACTGTTTTTT. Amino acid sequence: CAWMQVGENEKLFF.

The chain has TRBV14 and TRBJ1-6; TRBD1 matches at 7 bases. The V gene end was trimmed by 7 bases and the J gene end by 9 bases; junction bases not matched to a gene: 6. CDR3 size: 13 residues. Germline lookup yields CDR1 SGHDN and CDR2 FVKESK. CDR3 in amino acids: CASKEQGVSPLHF. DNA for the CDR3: TGTGCCAGCAAGGAGCAGGGGGTTTCACCCCTCCACTTT.

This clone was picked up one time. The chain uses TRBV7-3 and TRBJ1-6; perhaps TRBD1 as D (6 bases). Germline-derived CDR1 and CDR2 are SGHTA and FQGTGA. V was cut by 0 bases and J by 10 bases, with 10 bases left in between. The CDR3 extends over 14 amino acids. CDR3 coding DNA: TGTGCCAGCAGCTTAACAGGGGGAGGGTCACCCCTCCACTTT. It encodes CASSLTGGGSPLHF.

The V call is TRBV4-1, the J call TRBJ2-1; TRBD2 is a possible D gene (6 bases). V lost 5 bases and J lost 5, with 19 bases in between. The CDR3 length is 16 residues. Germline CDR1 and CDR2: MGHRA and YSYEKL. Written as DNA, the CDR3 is TGCGCCAGCAGCGACCCCAACCGGGACTTCGACAATGAGCAGTTCTTC. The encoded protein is CASSDPNRDFDNEQFF.

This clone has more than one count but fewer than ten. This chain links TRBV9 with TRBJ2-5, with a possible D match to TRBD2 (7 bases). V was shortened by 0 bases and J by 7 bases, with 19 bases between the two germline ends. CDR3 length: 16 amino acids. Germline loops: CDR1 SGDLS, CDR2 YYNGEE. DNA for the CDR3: TGTGCCAGCAGCGTAGACGGGGGCCCCAAGCGGGGGACCCAGTACTTC. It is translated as CASSVDGGPKRGTQYF.

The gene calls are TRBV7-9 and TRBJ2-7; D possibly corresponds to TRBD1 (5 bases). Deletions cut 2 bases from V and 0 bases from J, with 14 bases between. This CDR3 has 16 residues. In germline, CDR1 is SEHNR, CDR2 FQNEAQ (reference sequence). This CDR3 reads CASSLTATDISYEQYF. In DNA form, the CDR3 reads TGTGCCAGCAGCTTAACTGCGACAGACATCTCCTACGAGCAGTACTTC.

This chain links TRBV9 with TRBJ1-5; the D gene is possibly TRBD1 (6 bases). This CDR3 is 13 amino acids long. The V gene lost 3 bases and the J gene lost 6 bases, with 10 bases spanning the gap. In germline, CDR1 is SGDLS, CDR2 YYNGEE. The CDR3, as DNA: TGTGCCAGCAGCGCCACAGGGAGTCAGCCCCAGCATTTT. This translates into CASSATGSQPQHF.